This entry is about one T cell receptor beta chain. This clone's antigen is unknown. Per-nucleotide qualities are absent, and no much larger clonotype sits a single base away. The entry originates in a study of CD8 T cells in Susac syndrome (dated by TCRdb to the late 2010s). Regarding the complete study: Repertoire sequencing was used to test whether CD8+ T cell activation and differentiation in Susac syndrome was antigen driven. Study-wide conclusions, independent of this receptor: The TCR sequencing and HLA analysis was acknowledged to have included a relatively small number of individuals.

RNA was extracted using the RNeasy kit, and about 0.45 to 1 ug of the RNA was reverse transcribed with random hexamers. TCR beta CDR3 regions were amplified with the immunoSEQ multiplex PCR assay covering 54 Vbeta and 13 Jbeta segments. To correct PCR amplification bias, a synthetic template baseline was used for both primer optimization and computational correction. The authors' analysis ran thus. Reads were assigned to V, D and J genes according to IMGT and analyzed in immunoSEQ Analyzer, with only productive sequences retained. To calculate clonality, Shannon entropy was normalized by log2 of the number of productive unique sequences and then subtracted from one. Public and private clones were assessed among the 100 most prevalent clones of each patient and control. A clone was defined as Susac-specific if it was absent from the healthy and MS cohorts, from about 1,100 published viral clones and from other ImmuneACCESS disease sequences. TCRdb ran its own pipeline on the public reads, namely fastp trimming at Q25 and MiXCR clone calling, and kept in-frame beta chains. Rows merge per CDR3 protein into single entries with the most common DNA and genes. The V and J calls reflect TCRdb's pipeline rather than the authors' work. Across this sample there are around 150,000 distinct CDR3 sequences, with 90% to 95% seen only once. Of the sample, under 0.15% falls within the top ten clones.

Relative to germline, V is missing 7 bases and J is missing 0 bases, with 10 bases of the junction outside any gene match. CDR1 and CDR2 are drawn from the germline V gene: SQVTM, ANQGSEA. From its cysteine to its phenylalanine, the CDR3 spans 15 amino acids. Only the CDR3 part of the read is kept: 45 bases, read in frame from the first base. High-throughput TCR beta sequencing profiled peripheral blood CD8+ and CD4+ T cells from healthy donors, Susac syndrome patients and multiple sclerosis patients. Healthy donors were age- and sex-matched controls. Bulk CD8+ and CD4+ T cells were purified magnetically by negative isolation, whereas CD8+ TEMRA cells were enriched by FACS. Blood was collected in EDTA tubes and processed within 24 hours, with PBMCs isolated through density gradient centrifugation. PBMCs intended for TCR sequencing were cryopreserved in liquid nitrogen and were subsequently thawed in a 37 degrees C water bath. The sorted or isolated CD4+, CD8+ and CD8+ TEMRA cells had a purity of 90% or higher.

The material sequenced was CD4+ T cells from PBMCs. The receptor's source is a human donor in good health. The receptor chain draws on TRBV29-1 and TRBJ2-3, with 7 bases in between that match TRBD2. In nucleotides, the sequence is TGCAGCGCACCCGCGGGGGTCTCTAGCACAGATACGCAGTATTTT. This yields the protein CSAPAGVSSTDTQYF.